This TCR beta chain was observed in a study of graft-versus-host responses after intestinal transplantation. The study's findings and limits: GvH clonotypes were identified within recipient marrow, with a subset emerging first in ileum or blood.

Using immunoSEQ multiplex PCR, the repertoire was profiled, and TCRdb retains in-frame clones only, with some absent. The data show tens of thousands of clones, with about 80% seen just once and 2.5% to 3.5% held by the top ten. The length of the CDR3 is 12 residues. Germline V gene data show CDR1 as SGHDT and CDR2 as YYEEEE. Trimming removed 0 bases at V and 5 bases at J, with 3 bases between. Comment on this clone: Its antigen is not known.

Intraepithelial lymphocytes and lamina propria lymphocytes were released through processing of graft tissue. J is TRBJ2-1 and V is TRBV5-6; D remains unclear. The sequencing here drew on ileum tissue, taken 98 days after intestinal transplantation. The sequence came from a human patient who received an intestinal transplant, so some T cells may come from the graft donor. CDR3 nucleotide sequence: TGTGCCAGCAGCTTGGCTAACAATGAGCAGTTCTTC. Translated: CASSLANNEQFF.